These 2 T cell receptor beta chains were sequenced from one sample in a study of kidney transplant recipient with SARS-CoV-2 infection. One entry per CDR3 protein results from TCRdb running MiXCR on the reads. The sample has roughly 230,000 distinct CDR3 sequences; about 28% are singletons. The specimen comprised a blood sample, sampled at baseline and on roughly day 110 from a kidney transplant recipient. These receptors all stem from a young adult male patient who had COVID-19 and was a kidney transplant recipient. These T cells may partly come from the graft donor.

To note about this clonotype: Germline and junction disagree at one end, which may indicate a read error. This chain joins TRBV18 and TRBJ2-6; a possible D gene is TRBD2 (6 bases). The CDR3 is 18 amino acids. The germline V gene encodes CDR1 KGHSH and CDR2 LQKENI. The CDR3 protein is CASSPPEGQRTGANALTF. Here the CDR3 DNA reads TGTGCCAGCTCGCCACCGGAGGGGCAGAGAACTGGGGCCAACGCCCTGACTTTC.

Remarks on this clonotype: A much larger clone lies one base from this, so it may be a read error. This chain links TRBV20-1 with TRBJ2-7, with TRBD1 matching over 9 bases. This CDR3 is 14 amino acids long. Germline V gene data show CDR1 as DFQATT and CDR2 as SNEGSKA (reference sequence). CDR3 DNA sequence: TGCGGTGCAGTCGGGGACAGGGCGACCTACGAGCAGTACTTC. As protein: CGAVGDRATYEQYF.